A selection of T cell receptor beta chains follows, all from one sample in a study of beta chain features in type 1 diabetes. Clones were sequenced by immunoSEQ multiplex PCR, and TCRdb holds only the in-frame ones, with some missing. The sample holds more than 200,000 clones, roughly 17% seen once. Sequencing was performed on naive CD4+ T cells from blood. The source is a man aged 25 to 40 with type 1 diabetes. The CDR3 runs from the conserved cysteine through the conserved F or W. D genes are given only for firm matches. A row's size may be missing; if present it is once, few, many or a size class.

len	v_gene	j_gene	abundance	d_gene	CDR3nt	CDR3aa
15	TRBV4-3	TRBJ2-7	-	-	TGCGCCAGCAGCCAAGCCTTGGACAGAGCCTACGAGCAGTACTTC	CASSQALDRAYEQYF
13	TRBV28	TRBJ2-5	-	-	TGTGCCAGCAGTTTGACAGTCCAAGAGACCCAGTACTTC	CASSLTVQETQYF
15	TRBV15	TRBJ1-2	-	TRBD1	TGTGCCACCAGCAGAAATGGACAGGGGGCATATGGCTACACCTTC	CATSRNGQGAYGYTF
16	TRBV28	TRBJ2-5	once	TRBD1	TGTGCCAGCAGTCAAACGGGACAGGGGGCCCAAGAGACCCAGTACTTC	CASSQTGQGAQETQYF
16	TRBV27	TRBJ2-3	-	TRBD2	TGTGCCAGCAGTTCCCTAAGCGGGAGGAGCACAGATACGCAGTATTTT	CASSSLSGRSTDTQYF
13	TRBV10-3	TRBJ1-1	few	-	TGTGCCATCAGAGGGTTAGTGAACACTGAAGCTTTCTTT	CAIRGLVNTEAFF
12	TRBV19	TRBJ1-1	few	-	TGTGCCAGTAGTACACCGTCTAATCAAGCTTTCTTT	CASSTPSNQAFF
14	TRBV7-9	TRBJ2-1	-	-	TGTGCCAGCAGCTTCGGGCAGTCGTACAATGAGCAGTTCTTC	CASSFGQSYNEQFF
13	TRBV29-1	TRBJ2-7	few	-	TGCAGCGTTGAATCTGTGCTGGGCTACGAGCAGTACTTC	CSVESVLGYEQYF
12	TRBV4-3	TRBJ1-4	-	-	TGCGCCAGCAGCCAGCGGGCGGAAAAACTGTTTTTT	CASSQRAEKLFF
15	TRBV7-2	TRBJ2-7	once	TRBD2	TGTGCCAGCAGCCTTCTCGGGACTAGAGCGTCTGAGCAGTACTTC	CASSLLGTRASEQYF
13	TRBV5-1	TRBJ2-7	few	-	TGCGCCAGCAGCCTGGATTGGGCGAGGGAGCAGTACTTC	CASSLDWAREQYF
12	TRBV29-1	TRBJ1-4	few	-	TGCAGCGTTGCCAGGGCGGGTGAAAAACTGTTTTTT	CSVARAGEKLFF
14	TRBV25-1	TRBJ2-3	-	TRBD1	TGTGCCAGCAGTGATCCCTCAGGGGGAGATACGCAGTATTTT	CASSDPSGGDTQYF
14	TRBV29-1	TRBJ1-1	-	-	TGCAGCGTTGGACTACAAGCTACGAACACTGAAGCTTTCTTT	CSVGLQATNTEAFF
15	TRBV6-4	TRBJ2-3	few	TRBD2	TGTGCCAGCAGTGACAGCGGGAGGGAGTCAGATACGCAGTATTTT	CASSDSGRESDTQYF
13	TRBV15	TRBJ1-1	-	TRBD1	TGTGCCACCAGCAGCGACCAGACAGGGACCGGTTTCTTT	CATSSDQTGTGFF
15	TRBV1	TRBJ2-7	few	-	TGCACCAGCAGGGAGGGACAGGGGGACTCCTACGAGCAGTACTTC	CTSREGQGDSYEQYF
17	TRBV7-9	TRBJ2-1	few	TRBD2	TGTGCCAGCAGCTTCGGACTAGCGGGAGGCCTTTACAATGAGCAGTTCTTC	CASSFGLAGGLYNEQFF
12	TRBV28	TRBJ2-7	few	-	TGTGCCAGCAGTTTGACAGCTTTCGAGCAGTACTTC	CASSLTAFEQYF
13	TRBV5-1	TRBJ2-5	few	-	TGCGCCAGCAGCTTCGGACTCGAAGAGACCCAGTACTTC	CASSFGLEETQYF
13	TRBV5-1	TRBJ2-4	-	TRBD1	TGCGCCAGCAGCCTCGACAGGGTGCAGGATCAGTACTTC	CASSLDRVQDQYF
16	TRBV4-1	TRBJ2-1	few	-	TGCGCCAGCACATTCCGCCCAAGCGCCTACGACAATGAGCAGTTCTTC	CASTFRPSAYDNEQFF
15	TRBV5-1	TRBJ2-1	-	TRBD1	TGCGCCAGCAGCCCTCAGGGGGTTGCGTACAATGAGCAGTTCTTC	CASSPQGVAYNEQFF
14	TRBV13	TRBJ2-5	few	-	TGTGCCAGCAGCATTAGTACGAAACAAGAGACCCAGTACTTC	CASSISTKQETQYF
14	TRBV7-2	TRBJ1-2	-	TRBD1	TGTGCCAGCAGCACAGATCGACAGGGCTATGGCTACACCTTC	CASSTDRQGYGYTF
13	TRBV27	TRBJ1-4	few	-	TGTGCCAGCACTGGGACAACTAATGAAAAACTGTTTTTT	CASTGTTNEKLFF
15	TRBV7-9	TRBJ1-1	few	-	TGTGCCAGCAGCTTGTCGGGCAGGGCTGGATCTGAAGCTTTCTTT	CASSLSGRAGSEAFF
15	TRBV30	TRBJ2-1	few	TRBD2	TGTGCCTGGAGTGTAAGAGGGAGGGTCTACAATGAGCAGTTCTTC	CAWSVRGRVYNEQFF
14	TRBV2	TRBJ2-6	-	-	TGTGCCAGCAGTAGCGAGTCTGGGGCCAACGTCCTGACTTTC	CASSSESGANVLTF
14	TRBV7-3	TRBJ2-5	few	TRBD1	TGTGCCAGCAGCTTTAGGGGGCACCCAGAGACCCAGTACTTC	CASSFRGHPETQYF
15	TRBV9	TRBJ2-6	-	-	TGTGCCAGCAGCGTTCGTCTGGCTGGGGCCAACGTCCTGACTTTC	CASSVRLAGANVLTF
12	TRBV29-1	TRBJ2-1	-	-	TGCAGCGTTGATCGGGGTTGGAATGAGCAGTTCTTC	CSVDRGWNEQFF
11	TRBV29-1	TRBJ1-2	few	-	TGCAGCTTCGGACAGAATTATGGCTACACCTTC	CSFGQNYGYTF
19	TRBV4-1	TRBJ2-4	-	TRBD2	TGCGCCAGCAGCCGTTTACTCAATCCCGGGACTAGCGGTACAAACATTCAGTACTTC	CASSRLLNPGTSGTNIQYF
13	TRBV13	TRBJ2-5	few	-	TGTGCCAGCAGAAATAGGGTGGATGAGACCCAGTACTTC	CASRNRVDETQYF
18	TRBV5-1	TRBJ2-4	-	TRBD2	TGCGCCAGCAGCTTGGGACCGCTAGCGGGGCTAGCCAAAAACATTCAGTACTTC	CASSLGPLAGLAKNIQYF
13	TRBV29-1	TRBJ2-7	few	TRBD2	TGCAGCGTTCGACTAGCGGGACTCTACGAGCAGTACTTC	CSVRLAGLYEQYF
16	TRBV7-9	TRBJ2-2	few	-	TGTGCCAGCAGCACTAACATCGGTACGAACACCGGGGAGCTGTTTTTT	CASSTNIGTNTGELFF
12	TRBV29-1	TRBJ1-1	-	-	TGCAGCGTTGTGCCCGAGAGGACTGAAGCTTTCTTT	CSVVPERTEAFF